This T cell receptor beta chain was identified in a study of T-cell memory formation after mild COVID-19. Overall study: Clustering of TCRs was largely donor specific.

TCRalpha and TCRbeta libraries used 5'RACE with constant-segment primers and UMIs. TCRdb used MiXCR to reprocess the 5' RACE reads, holding one entry per CDR3 protein. In the table there are under 400,000 distinct CDR3 sequences, around 27% of which are singletons. This clonotype was observed a handful of times. The J segment lost 4 bases and the V segment lost 1 base, leaving 6 bases of the junction unmatched. In germline, CDR1 is LGHDT, CDR2 YNNKEL (reference sequence). The CDR3 covers 16 residues. Sequencing input: PBMCs or a T cell subset sorted from them (not recorded which). The V and J genes are TRBV3-1 and TRBJ2-1, with 8 nucleotides matching TRBD2. The source of this sequence is an adult woman who had mild COVID-19 (a few samples of this study predate the infection). Cell type and time point are not known. The CDR3 loop reads CASSQVGLAGYNEQFF. Here the CDR3 DNA reads TGTGCCAGCAGCCAAGTGGGTCTAGCGGGTTACAATGAGCAGTTCTTC.